This T cell receptor beta chain was captured by sequencing in a study of glioma-infiltrating T cells. Whole-study findings and limits: Tissue-blood divergence was below expectation in non-neoplastic patients, above in gliomas.

TCR alpha and beta CDR3 regions were amplified from RNA using iRepertoire nested multiplex PCR. One-step reverse transcription and amplification started from around 100-400 ng of tissue mRNA or PBMC total RNA. Each CDR3 protein gets one entry after TCRdb re-called the multiplex PCR reads with MiXCR. The table has over 70,000 distinct CDR3 sequences, around a quarter seen once; the top ten hold about 6.6%. CDR3 length: 16 amino acids. The germline V gene encodes CDR1 SNHLY and CDR2 FYNNEI. As concerns this clonotype: Its matching antigen is unknown. The junction and the germline gene differ at one end; a read error may be behind it.

The source is a human donor with low-grade glioma or glioblastoma, undergoing nonglioma brain surgery, or in good health (not recorded which). Sequences were obtained from glioma tissue, nonneoplastic brain tissue, or PBMCs (not recorded which). The V gene is TRBV2, the J gene TRBJ2-3; D possibly matches TRBD1 or TRBD2 (6 bases each). The CDR3 DNA reads as TGCGCCAGCAGCCAAGAACCTACGGGGGCATCGGATACGCAGTATTTT. Its protein product is CASSQEPTGASDTQYF. Full variable domain (remainder filled in from reference TRBV2 and TRBJ2-3): EPEVTQTPSHQVTQMGQEVILRCVPISNHLYFYWYRQILGQKVEFLVSFYNNEISEKSEIFDDQFSVERPDGSNFTLKIRSTKLEDSAMYFCASSQEPTGASDTQYFGPGTRLTVL.